This record concerns one T cell receptor (beta chain) sequence. The data stem from a study of blood T cell repertoires in COVID-19. Study context: The origin of the acute and convalescent COVID-19 samples was the United States, Italy and Spain. T cells, B-cell-depleted T cells, or PBMCs provided the cDNA or gDNA that served as material.

Individuals in the exposed group had encountered a COVID-19 case within 2 weeks preceding study entry. Per germline, CDR1 LNHNV and CDR2 YYDKDF (reference sequence). The CDR3 extends over 13 amino acids. The V gene lost 0 bases and the J gene lost 11 bases, with 8 bases spanning the gap. Sequenced by immunoSEQ multiplex PCR; TCRdb stores in-frame clones only, minus some. Of under 450,000 clones listed, approximately 90% were seen once; the top ten hold 0.86%. Sequenced sample: PBMCs or T cells enriched from blood (not recorded which). The sequence came from a woman between 35 and 50 years old who had been exposed to COVID-19. The rearrangement links TRBV15 to TRBJ1-6; tentative D call: TRBD1 (6 bases). In DNA form, the CDR3 reads TGTGCCACCAGCAGAGAGGGGGCAACACCCCTCCACTTT. Residues: CATSREGATPLHF.